Presented here are 11 T cell receptor beta chains from one specimen sequenced in a study of blood T cell repertoires in COVID-19. Here immunoSEQ multiplex PCR was the method, and the copy in TCRdb shows in-frame clones only, minus some. The sample includes 400,000 to 550,000 clones, around 88% of them seen just once. Source material: peripheral blood. These receptors were taken from a woman aged 25 to 39 with acute or convalescent COVID-19.

This rearrangement joins TRBV6-1 to TRBJ2-1; D remains unclear. Trimming removed 0 bases from V and 2 bases from J, with 5 bases in between. CDR3 length: 14 residues. CDR1 and CDR2 (germline): MNHNS, SASEGT. The CDR3 coding sequence is TGTGCCAGCAGTGAAGCGCTAGCCTACAATGAGCAGTTCTTC. This sequence encodes CASSEALAYNEQFF.

The count of this clone is one. The V gene is TRBV29-1, the J gene TRBJ2-5, with D unresolved. The V gene lost 3 bases and the J gene lost 2 bases, with 7 bases spanning the gap. Germline assignment: CDR1 SQVTM and CDR2 ANQGSEA. This CDR3 region has 12 residues. The CDR3 DNA reads TGCAGCGTTGATGCAGGACAAGAGACCCAGTACTTC. Protein: CSVDAGQETQYF. Complete variable domain (other parts from reference TRBV29-1 and TRBJ2-5): SAVISQKPSRDICQRGTSLTIQCQVDSQVTMMFWYRQQPGQSLTLIATANQGSEATYESGFVIDKFPISRPNLTFSTLTVSNMSPEDSSIYLCSVDAGQETQYFGPGTRLLVL.

The chain recombines TRBV5-3 with TRBJ2-1; D remains unclear. TRBV5-3 is noted as an ORF with a role that remains uncertain. The CDR3 loop spans 19 amino acids. V lost 0 bases to trimming and J lost 0 bases, with 19 bases between them. The CDR3 reads CARSLAREEVTISYNEQFF. CDR3 nucleotides: TGTGCCAGAAGCTTGGCCAGAGAAGAGGTGACCATCTCCTACAATGAGCAGTTCTTC.

This clone was found once. The chain is built from TRBV12-3 or TRBV12-4 and TRBJ2-5; D remains unclear. V was pared by 2 bases and J by 7 bases, with 5 bases between. The CDR3 contains 11 residues. The CDR3 DNA is TGTGCCAGCAGTTTATTATCGACCCAGTACTTC. Translating gives CASSLLSTQYF.

In this sample, this clone turned up once. J is TRBJ1-2 and V is TRBV9; 8 bases are a match to TRBD1. Germline V CDR1 and CDR2: SGDLS, YYNGEE. The trim removed 4 bases at V and 4 bases at J, leaving 12 bases unmatched. The CDR3 has 16 residues. This CDR3 reads CASSSRGQGNVYGYTF. The CDR3 DNA reads as TGTGCCAGCAGCTCCCGAGGACAGGGCAACGTCTATGGCTACACCTTC.

The chain joins TRBV30 to TRBJ1-1; the D gene is possibly TRBD1 (5 bases). V was pared by 5 bases and J by 2 bases, with 15 bases between. Looked up from germline, CDR1 is GTSNPN and CDR2 is SVGIG (reference sequence). This CDR3 has 14 amino acids. CDR3 loop: CAWSPGFYNTEAFF. In DNA, the CDR3 is TGTGCCTGGTCCCCAGGGTTTTATAACACTGAAGCTTTCTTT.

In this sample, this clone turned up once. The chain is built from TRBV9 and TRBJ2-1, with 9 bases aligning to TRBD1. The junction had 6 bases not matched to a gene; V was cut back by 4 bases and J by 7 bases. This CDR3 spans 14 amino acids. CDR1 and CDR2 from the germline V gene are SGDLS and YYNGEE. The CDR3 DNA reads TGTGCCAGCAGCCCGGGACAGGGTGTAAATGAGCAGTTCTTC. It encodes CASSPGQGVNEQFF.

The chain is built from TRBV10-3 and TRBJ1-1, with D possibly being TRBD1 (5 bases). There are 14 residues in the CDR3. The V end was cut by 4 bases, the J end by 7 bases, with 16 bases between. Germline-derived CDR1 and CDR2 are ENHRY and SYGVKD. CDR3 DNA sequence: TGTGCCATCAGTGGTCTGGGGCAGGGAGGTGAAGCTTTCTTT. Its translation: CAISGLGQGGEAFF.

This chain uses TRBV2 with TRBJ2-7; 7 bases map to TRBD2. The CDR3 is 16 amino acids. Looked up from germline, CDR1 is SNHLY and CDR2 is FYNNEI. J gave up 2 bases and V 6 bases, and 13 bases lay outside the gene matches. CDR3 DNA sequence: TGTGCCAGCAGCCAAGAGCGGGGACTACTACCCTACGAGCAGTACTTC. Its protein is CASSQERGLLPYEQYF.

This clone turned up a few times. V usage is TRBV5-1 and J usage is TRBJ2-1, with D perhaps TRBD1 (7 bases). Trimming took 0 bases from V and 9 from J, leaving 10 bases between them. This CDR3 has 13 residues. The germline gives CDR1 SGHRS, CDR2 YFSETQ. CDR3 residues: CASSLGQGGEQFF. The CDR3 DNA follows: TGCGCCAGCAGCTTGGGACAGGGAGGTGAGCAGTTCTTC.

This chain connects TRBV7-9 to TRBJ2-2; no firm D call. V was pared by 7 bases and J by 8 bases, with 8 bases between. The CDR3 totals 11 residues. Germline values: CDR1 SEHNR, CDR2 FQNEAQ (reference sequence). The CDR3 DNA follows: TGTGCCAGCAACGGTTGGGGGGAGCTGTTTTTT. As protein: CASNGWGELFF.